This TCR beta chain comes out of a study of CD8 T cell repertoires and HIV-1 epitope variants. This CDR3 is built from 15 residues. Losses at the gene ends were 5 bases for V and 0 bases for J; bases not matched to a gene: 4. The V gene's germline CDR1 is PRHDT and CDR2 FYEKMQ (reference sequence). This clone was counted between two and nine times. The target antigen is unknown. The assay was immunoSEQ multiplex PCR, and TCRdb's table has in-frame clones only and misses some. The sample records some 6,000 clones, roughly 67% being singletons. V and J are TRBV13 and TRBJ2-1; 7 nucleotides align to TRBD1. The sequencing sample was made of cultured CD8+ T cells derived from PBMCs. The TCR originated in a male donor with HIV. This CDR3 reads CASSQGDNSYNEQFF. In nucleotides, the CDR3 is TGTGCCAGCAGCCAGGGGGACAACTCCTACAATGAGCAGTTCTTC.